The 20 T cell receptor beta chains below come from one sample, sequenced in a study of shared clonotypes between healthy human individuals. Produced via immunoSEQ multiplex PCR; TCRdb's table is partial and in-frame only. Seen here are 2 million to 2.5 million clones, approximately 94% observed once, and the top ten hold roughly 0.13%. The sample was naive CD4+ T cells sorted from blood. As to subset: CD45RA+ positively selected. These receptors all stem from a man aged 18 to 30 in good health.

The chain uses TRBV9 and TRBJ2-5; TRBD1 agrees at 9 bases. With 2 bases clipped from V and 1 base from J, the junction kept 6 bases outside the gene matches. Germline lookup yields CDR1 SGDLS and CDR2 YYNGEE. The CDR3 extends over 16 amino acids. CDR3 in DNA: TGTGCCAGCAGCGTGGGGACAGGGACCCTCCAAGAGACCCAGTACTTC. Residues: CASSVGTGTLQETQYF.

The chain carries TRBV11-2 and TRBJ2-5, with D uncertain. Per the germline V gene, CDR1 is SGHAT and CDR2 is FQNNGV. The V and J ends lost 3 bases and 2 bases respectively, with 7 bases between them. This CDR3 region has 13 residues. CDR3 region: CASSFTLQETQYF. The CDR3 DNA reads as TGTGCCAGCAGCTTCACATTACAAGAGACCCAGTACTTC.

V usage is TRBV28 and J usage is TRBJ1-6; D remains unclear. The V gene lost 5 bases and the J gene lost 8 bases, with 16 bases spanning the gap. This CDR3 is built from 15 residues. CDR1 MDHEN and CDR2 SYDVKM come from the germline V gene. CDR3 residues: CASSPPYLPDSPLHF. CDR3 DNA sequence: TGTGCCAGCAGTCCACCCTACCTCCCAGATTCACCCCTCCACTTT.

This chain joins TRBV19 and TRBJ1-5; D is ambiguous. Germline V gene data show CDR1 as LNHDA and CDR2 as SQIVND (reference sequence). The CDR3 is 14 amino acids. The V and J ends lost 3 bases and 10 bases respectively, with 16 bases between them. Here the CDR3 DNA reads TGTGCCAGTAGTATCCCCCAGATATGGTCTCCCCAGCATTTT. Amino acid sequence: CASSIPQIWSPQHF.

The gene calls are TRBV18 and TRBJ2-3; no clear D. This CDR3 is 16 amino acids long. V shed 2 bases and J shed 4 bases, with 16 bases lying between them. The germline gives CDR1 KGHSH, CDR2 LQKENI. This CDR3 is CASSPWKGRFPDTQYF. CDR3 sequence (DNA): TGTGCCAGCTCACCATGGAAGGGTCGGTTTCCAGATACGCAGTATTTT. The full variable domain, its missing parts supplied by reference TRBV18 and TRBJ2-3, is NAGVMQNPRHLVRRRGQEARLRCSPMKGHSHVYWYRQLPEEGLKFMVYLQKENIIDESGMPKERFSAEFPKEGPSILRIQQVVRGDSAAYFCASSPWKGRFPDTQYFGPGTRLTVL.

The chain joins TRBV9 to TRBJ2-5, with D perhaps TRBD2 (7 bases). The V end was cut by 4 bases, the J end by 1 base, with 23 bases between. Looked up from germline, CDR1 is SGDLS and CDR2 is YYNGEE. The CDR3 extends over 18 amino acids. The CDR3 nucleotides read TGTGCCAGCAGCTCTGACGGGGGGCTAGCGGCCGGCCAAGAGACCCAGTACTTC. As protein: CASSSDGGLAAGQETQYF.

J is TRBJ1-5 and V is TRBV25-1; no definite D call. This CDR3 has 15 amino acids. CDR1 is MGHDK, CDR2 SYGVNS, per germline. Trimming cost V 5 bases and J 4 bases, with 15 bases left between them. CDR3 sequence reads: CASSPSGSVNQPQHF. For the CDR3, the DNA is TGTGCCAGCAGTCCCTCCGGGTCTGTTAATCAGCCCCAGCATTTT.

In this sample, this clone turned up once. This chain connects TRBV19 to TRBJ1-5, with D perhaps matching TRBD1 (6 bases). CDR1 is LNHDA, CDR2 SQIVND, per germline (reference sequence). This CDR3 spans 13 amino acids. Trimming pared 4 bases from V and 6 bases from J, leaving 10 bases between. CDR3 nucleotide sequence: TGTGCCAGTAGTACAGCAGGGGTTCAGCCCCAGCATTTT. This encodes CASSTAGVQPQHF.

This clone was picked up one time. CDR3 residues: CASSPPAAAGNYGYTF. DNA for the CDR3: TGTGCCAGCTCACCACCCGCAGCGGCAGGGAACTATGGCTACACCTTC. The rearrangement joins TRBV18 to TRBJ1-2; D is possibly TRBD1 (5 bases). The CDR3 sequence is 16 residues long. Per the germline V gene, CDR1 is KGHSH and CDR2 is LQKENI. Deletions cut 0 bases from V and 2 bases from J, with 13 bases between.

The chain employs TRBV5-1 and TRBJ2-7; D is perhaps TRBD2 (5 bases). The germline gives CDR1 SGHRS, CDR2 YFSETQ. The CDR3 spans 11 residues. The V gene lost 5 bases and the J gene lost 6 bases, with 9 bases spanning the gap. CDR3 amino acids: CASRGAVEQYF. CDR3 in DNA: TGCGCCAGCAGGGGAGCCGTCGAGCAGTACTTC.

The genes are TRBV9 and TRBJ2-5; 7 bases line up with TRBD2. Germline V CDR1 and CDR2: SGDLS, YYNGEE. The CDR3 extends over 15 amino acids. Unmatched junction bases numbered 8, after V lost 4 bases and J lost 2 bases. The CDR3 nucleotides read TGTGCCAGCAGCCCTGTGGGGGGGTATCAAGAGACCCAGTACTTC. Amino acids: CASSPVGGYQETQYF.

The chain employs TRBV10-3 and TRBJ1-6; D is perhaps TRBD1 (5 bases). The ends were cut back, 4 bases at V and 7 bases at J, with 17 bases in the middle. The CDR3 sequence is 16 residues long. Per germline, CDR1 ENHRY and CDR2 SYGVKD. In DNA, the CDR3 is TGTGCCATCAGTGTAGGGACTCTGGGGCTAAATTCACCCCTCCACTTT. Amino acids: CAISVGTLGLNSPLHF.

The rearrangement uses TRBV2 and TRBJ1-2; perhaps TRBD1 as D (6 bases). Germline V lookup: CDR1 SNHLY, CDR2 FYNNEI. The V gene lost 5 bases and the J gene lost 3 bases, with 13 bases spanning the gap. This CDR3 spans 14 amino acids. The CDR3: CASSFKGGDYGYTF. For the CDR3, the DNA is TGTGCCAGCAGTTTTAAAGGGGGTGACTATGGCTACACCTTC.

The V gene is TRBV7-2, the J gene TRBJ1-1; tentatively, D is TRBD1 (5 bases). The CDR3 spans 15 residues. Between the trimmed V and J ends, which lost 8 bases and 2 bases, there was a span of 18 bases. In germline, CDR1 is SGHTA, CDR2 FQGNSA. The CDR3 protein is CASRTGHLGNTEAFF. The CDR3 bases are TGTGCCAGCCGAACCGGACACTTAGGCAACACTGAAGCTTTCTTT.

This clone was observed once. Other DNA sequences of this sample code for an identical CDR3. V gene TRBV18 combines with J gene TRBJ2-5; possibly TRBD1 for D (5 bases). The CDR3 is made up of 14 amino acids. Germline V gene data show CDR1 as KGHSH and CDR2 as LQKENI. The V and J ends lost 0 bases and 5 bases respectively, with 10 bases between them. The chain's CDR3 is CASSPPGQGETQYF. Here the CDR3 DNA reads TGTGCCAGCTCACCACCGGGCCAGGGCGAGACCCAGTACTTC.

This sequence joins TRBV5-6 and TRBJ2-5, with 10 positions matching TRBD2. The V gene's germline CDR1 is SGHDT and CDR2 YYEEEE. The trim removed 1 base at V and 9 bases at J, leaving 6 bases unmatched. This CDR3 spans 14 amino acids. CDR3 loop: CASSLPLAGLSQYF. DNA for the CDR3: TGTGCCAGCAGCTTGCCACTAGCGGGGCTATCCCAGTACTTC.

This chain joins TRBV4-3 and TRBJ2-7; tentative D call: TRBD2 (6 bases). Germline CDR1 is LGHNA and CDR2 is YSLEER. The CDR3 spans 15 residues. V lost 1 base to trimming and J lost 2 bases, with 12 bases between them. CDR3 sequence reads: CASSQAPGLTYEQYF. For the CDR3, the DNA is TGCGCCAGCAGCCAAGCCCCGGGACTTACCTACGAGCAGTACTTC.

The gene calls are TRBV28 and TRBJ2-2, with no clear D. Germline lookup yields CDR1 MDHEN and CDR2 SYDVKM. This CDR3 is 13 amino acids long. V lost 6 bases to trimming and J lost 6 bases, with 11 bases between them. The CDR3 region has the DNA TGTGCCAGCAGGTCTGACCTGCCCGGGGAGCTGTTTTTT. It codes for CASRSDLPGELFF.

J is TRBJ2-5 and V is TRBV2, with 8 bases that match TRBD2. The CDR3 covers 14 residues. V shed 4 bases and J 2 bases; nucleotides not matched to a gene: 3. Germline CDR1 SNHLY, CDR2 FYNNEI. Written as DNA, the CDR3 is TGTGCCAGCAGTGGGGCTAGCGGGCAAGAGACCCAGTACTTC. Its translation: CASSGASGQETQYF.

The rearrangement uses TRBV18 and TRBJ2-6; TRBD1 agrees at 10 bases. Germline V gives CDR1 KGHSH, CDR2 LQKENI. V shed 2 bases, J shed 4 bases, and the junction held 5 bases outside the gene matches. The length of the CDR3 is 17 residues. The CDR3 bases are TGTGCCAGCTCACCAAGACAGGGGGCTTACGGGGCCAACGTCCTGACTTTC. Its protein product is CASSPRQGAYGANVLTF.